These T cell receptor beta chains were read from a single sample in a study of T-cell reconstitution after alpha-beta-depleted transplantation in children. TCRdb processed the PCR reads anew with MiXCR; each CDR3 protein has one entry. The repertoire has hundreds of thousands of distinct CDR3 sequences, about an eighth of them found once; the top ten carry around 2.2%. This sample comprised PBMCs, mostly from graft donor cells, obtained 360 days after TCRalphabeta/CD19-depleted stem cell transplant. The receptors stem from a male patient between 10 and 17 years old who had a stem cell transplant for acute myeloid leukemia, so the T cells may come from the graft donor. The CDR3 runs from the conserved cysteine through the conserved F or W. D genes are given only for firm matches. Not every row has a clone size; where given, it reads once, few, many or a size class.

TRBJ2-7 many NA TRBV29-1 CSVRTDSSYEQYF TGCAGCGTCCGGACAGACAGCTCCTACGAGCAGTACTTC
TRBJ1-1 few NA TRBV5-1 CASSLGVGDTEAFF TGCGCCAGCAGCTTGGGGGTCGGGGATACTGAAGCTTTCTTT
TRBJ1-1 NA TRBD1 TRBV12-3/TRBV12-4 CADRAMNTEAFF TGTGCTGACAGGGCGATGAACACTGAAGCTTTCTTT
TRBJ2-1 NA TRBD2 TRBV20-1 CSERGSSYNEQFF TGCAGTGAGCGGGGTAGCTCCTACAATGAGCAGTTCTTC
TRBJ2-6 many NA TRBV21-1 CASSKLRDRNSGANVLTF TGTGCCAGCAGCAAACTAAGGGACAGGAACTCTGGGGCCAACGTCCTGACTTTC
TRBJ2-7 NA TRBD2 TRBV28 CASSPRVAGSYEQYF TGTGCCAGCAGCCCGCGGGTAGCGGGGTCCTACGAGCAGTACTTC
TRBJ2-4 NA NA TRBV7-8 CASSLVGSGTGNIQYF TGTGCCAGCAGCTTAGTTGGTAGCGGGACAGGAAACATTCAGTACTTC
TRBJ2-5 few NA TRBV24-1 CATSDLEVLEETQYF TGTGCCACCAGTGATTTAGAGGTTTTGGAAGAGACCCAGTACTTC
TRBJ2-7 NA TRBD2 TRBV5-1 CASRQGLAGVDEQYF TGCGCCAGCAGACAGGGACTAGCGGGAGTAGACGAGCAGTACTTC
TRBJ2-3 few NA TRBV11-2 CASSLNRAGDTQYF TGTGCCAGCAGCTTAAATCGGGCGGGAGATACGCAGTATTTT
TRBJ2-7 NA NA TRBV10-3 CAITVNRVFGSEQYF TGTGCCATCACAGTGAACAGGGTCTTTGGTAGCGAGCAGTACTTC
TRBJ2-7 NA TRBD2 TRBV3-1 CASSPGRLQGGKYEQYF TGTGCCAGCAGCCCCGGTAGACTTCAGGGAGGGAAATACGAGCAGTACTTC
TRBJ2-1 NA NA TRBV4-3 CASSQDMGGALAYNEQFF TGCGCCAGCAGCCAAGATATGGGTGGAGCGTTAGCCTACAATGAGCAGTTCTTC
TRBJ2-1 few NA TRBV5-8 CASSLRVGSVYNEQFF TGTGCCAGCAGCTTGCGGGTCGGGAGCGTGTACAATGAGCAGTTCTTC
TRBJ2-3 NA TRBD2 TRBV20-1 CSARFSGSRTDTQYF TGCAGTGCTAGATTTAGCGGGTCACGCACAGATACGCAGTATTTT
TRBJ2-4 NA NA TRBV4-3 CASSQDLWGVSIQYF TGCGCCAGCAGCCAAGATCTATGGGGAGTAAGCATTCAGTACTTC
TRBJ2-5 few NA TRBV6-5 CASSYPAGDPTETQYF TGTGCCAGCAGTTATCCGGCAGGGGACCCGACAGAGACCCAGTACTTC
TRBJ2-7 NA NA TRBV4-3 CASSQDRRERYEQYF TGCGCCAGCAGCCAAGATCGCAGGGAGCGATACGAGCAGTACTTC
TRBJ2-7 many NA TRBV11-2 CASSLGPAGSHEQYF TGTGCCAGCAGCTTAGGACCGGCAGGGAGCCACGAGCAGTACTTC
TRBJ2-7 NA NA TRBV29-1 CSVLDGTEQYF TGCAGCGTGTTGGACGGGACCGAGCAGTACTTC
TRBJ2-7 few TRBD1 TRBV7-3 CASSLKGQYEQYF TGTGCCAGCAGCTTAAAGGGACAGTACGAGCAGTACTTC
TRBJ2-7 few TRBD2 TRBV12-3/TRBV12-4 CASSLAGALYEQYF TGTGCCAGCAGCTTAGCGGGAGCCCTCTACGAGCAGTACTTC
TRBJ2-3 many NA TRBV27 CASSLLWGSADTQYF TGTGCCAGCAGTTTATTATGGGGGTCCGCAGATACGCAGTATTTT
TRBJ2-7 NA NA TRBV28 CASTLSYEQYF TGTGCCAGCACCCTCTCCTACGAGCAGTACTTC
TRBJ2-7 NA TRBD2 TRBV20-1 CSGRPGLAAYEQYF TGCAGTGGTAGGCCGGGACTAGCGGCCTACGAGCAGTACTTC
TRBJ2-7 many NA TRBV12-3/TRBV12-4 CASSRDGSYEQYF TGTGCCAGCAGTCGGGACGGGTCCTACGAGCAGTACTTC
TRBJ2-1 NA TRBD2 TRBV7-2 CASSLGTSGFYNEQFF TGTGCCAGCAGCTTAGGGACTAGCGGGTTCTACAATGAGCAGTTCTTC
TRBJ1-2 NA NA TRBV13 CASSQRGLGYTF TGTGCCAGCAGCCAACGGGGATTAGGCTACACCTTC
TRBJ1-4 few NA TRBV28 CASSFTPDIPYGKLFF TGTGCCAGCAGCTTCACCCCAGACATCCCGTACGGAAAACTGTTTTTT
TRBJ1-1 NA NA TRBV28 CASSFLVSMNTEAFF TGTGCCAGCAGTTTTTTGGTCAGCATGAACACTGAAGCTTTCTTT
TRBJ2-1 few NA TRBV24-1 CATSPGSYNEQFF TGTGCCACCAGTCCAGGGTCCTACAATGAGCAGTTCTTC
TRBJ2-7 NA NA TRBV5-1 CASSLVWASSYEQYF TGCGCCAGCAGCTTGGTCTGGGCAAGCAGCTACGAGCAGTACTTC
TRBJ2-7 few NA TRBV29-1 CSVVDGSYEQYF TGCAGCGTTGTGGACGGTTCCTACGAGCAGTACTTC
TRBJ2-2 NA NA TRBV3-1 CASTDRYTGELFF TGTGCCAGTACAGACAGATACACCGGGGAGCTGTTTTTT
TRBJ2-2 many NA TRBV5-1 CASSFRTSNTGELFF TGCGCCAGCAGCTTCAGGACTTCGAACACCGGGGAGCTGTTTTTT
TRBJ1-1 few NA TRBV29-1 CSVRVNTEAFF TGCAGCGTCAGGGTGAACACTGAAGCTTTCTTT
TRBJ1-2 many TRBD1 TRBV28 CASRQGGYGYTF TGTGCCAGCCGACAGGGGGGCTATGGCTACACCTTC
TRBJ2-1 few NA TRBV4-2 CASSQDQRGDNEQFF TGTGCCAGCAGCCAAGATCAAAGGGGTGACAATGAGCAGTTCTTC
TRBJ2-7 NA NA TRBV7-2 CASSPKGLIYEQYF TGTGCCAGCAGCCCCAAAGGATTGATATACGAGCAGTACTTC
TRBJ2-2 few NA TRBV4-3 CASSQDQGPYGELFF TGCGCCAGCAGCCAAGATCAAGGACCTTACGGGGAGCTGTTTTTT
TRBJ2-2 few NA TRBV28 CASSLPTNTGELFF TGTGCCAGCAGTTTACCAACGAACACCGGGGAGCTGTTTTTT
TRBJ2-3 NA NA TRBV20-1 CSARFQGADTQYF TGCAGTGCTAGATTTCAGGGAGCAGATACGCAGTATTTT
TRBJ2-1 NA TRBD2 TRBV18 CASSPGGLADLIEQFF TGTGCCAGCTCACCCGGGGGACTAGCGGACCTAATTGAGCAGTTCTTC
TRBJ2-7 NA NA TRBV29-1 CSGLRDYEQYF TGCAGCGGCCTCAGGGACTACGAGCAGTACTTC
TRBJ2-7 many NA TRBV5-1 CASSSGPLTYEQYF TGCGCCAGCAGCTCGGGACCCCTAACCTACGAGCAGTACTTC
TRBJ2-1 NA NA TRBV20-1 CCARASPSSHNEQFF TGCTGTGCTAGAGCGTCGCCTAGCAGCCACAATGAGCAGTTCTTC
TRBJ2-1 many TRBD2 TRBV9 CASSVGPRAGVNEQFF TGTGCCAGCAGCGTAGGTCCCCGAGCGGGGGTCAATGAGCAGTTCTTC
TRBJ1-4 few TRBD1 TRBV10-3 CAITPGGYEKLFF TGTGCCATCACTCCAGGGGGCTATGAAAAACTGTTTTTT
TRBJ2-7 few NA TRBV7-9 CASSRRELLGEQYF TGTGCCAGCAGCCGCAGGGAACTCTTGGGCGAGCAGTACTTC
TRBJ2-3 few NA TRBV7-2 CASSLAYGGTQYF TGTGCCAGCAGCTTAGCTTACGGGGGTACGCAGTATTTT
TRBJ2-2 few NA TRBV29-1 CSVGAASAGELFF TGCAGCGTTGGGGCGGCTAGCGCCGGGGAGCTGTTTTTT
TRBJ2-2 few NA TRBV20-1 CSARSLRNGELFF TGCAGTGCTAGAAGTCTCCGAAACGGGGAGCTGTTTTTT
TRBJ1-4 NA TRBD1 TRBV7-2 CASRFGQGSEKLFF TGTGCCAGCAGGTTCGGACAGGGCTCTGAAAAACTGTTTTTT
TRBJ2-2 many TRBD1 TRBV11-1 CASSWGSTGAPTGELFF TGTGCCAGCAGCTGGGGATCGACAGGGGCACCCACCGGGGAGCTGTTTTTT
TRBJ2-7 few TRBD2 TRBV29-1 CSVEGTTTYEQYF TGCAGCGTTGAGGGGACTACGACCTACGAGCAGTACTTC
TRBJ2-1 few TRBD2 TRBV20-1 CSASTSAYNEQFF TGCAGTGCCAGTACTAGCGCTTACAATGAGCAGTTCTTC
TRBJ2-7 NA NA TRBV2 CASSEAAYEQYF TGTGCCAGCAGTGAAGCGGCCTACGAGCAGTACTTC
TRBJ2-5 few TRBD1 TRBV20-1 CSADRVGETQYF TGCAGTGCAGACAGGGTCGGAGAGACCCAGTACTTC